The following is a TCR beta chain sequence with its context. Germline V lookup: CDR1 SGDLS, CDR2 YYNGEE. V was clipped by 0 bases and J by 6 bases; unmatched bases: 5. The CDR3 extends over 16 amino acids. These data are taken from a study of CD8 T cells in Susac syndrome. When the RNA was reverse transcribed, random hexamers were used with an input of about 0.5 to 1 ug. TCRdb ran MiXCR on the immunoSEQ multiplex PCR reads and lists one entry per CDR3 protein. The table lists tens of thousands of distinct CDR3 sequences, roughly 90% of them singletons. In blood CD8+ and CD4+ T cells, TCR beta underwent sequencing. Those who served as multiple sclerosis controls were treatment-naive patients with stable or active relapsing-remitting disease. TEMRA cells were enriched by FACS, while CD8+ and CD4+ T cells were obtained through a negative isolation that was performed magnetically.

Material for sequencing was CD8+ T cells from PBMCs. The V call is TRBV9, the J call TRBJ2-2; TRBD2 matches at 10 bases. The TCR sequence derives from a human donor with multiple sclerosis. The CDR3: CASSVGSGGLPGELFF. The CDR3 DNA follows: TGTGCCAGCAGCGTAGGTAGCGGGGGGCTCCCCGGGGAGCTGTTTTTT.